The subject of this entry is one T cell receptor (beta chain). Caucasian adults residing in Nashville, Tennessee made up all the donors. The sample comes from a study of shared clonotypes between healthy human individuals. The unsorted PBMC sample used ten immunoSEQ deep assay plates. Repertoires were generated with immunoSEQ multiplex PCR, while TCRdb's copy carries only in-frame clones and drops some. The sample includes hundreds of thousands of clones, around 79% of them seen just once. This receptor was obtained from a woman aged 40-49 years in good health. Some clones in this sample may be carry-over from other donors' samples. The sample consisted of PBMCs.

Written as DNA, the CDR3 is TGCGCCAGCAGCCAAGGGGCTAGCGGGAGTCGAGAGCAGTTCTTC. Protein: CASSQGASGSREQFF. V and J are TRBV4-3 and TRBJ2-1; 10 positions match TRBD2. The CDR3 runs 15 residues. Germline V lookup: CDR1 LGHNA, CDR2 YSLEER. V lost 1 base and J lost 10; bases outside the gene matches: 7.